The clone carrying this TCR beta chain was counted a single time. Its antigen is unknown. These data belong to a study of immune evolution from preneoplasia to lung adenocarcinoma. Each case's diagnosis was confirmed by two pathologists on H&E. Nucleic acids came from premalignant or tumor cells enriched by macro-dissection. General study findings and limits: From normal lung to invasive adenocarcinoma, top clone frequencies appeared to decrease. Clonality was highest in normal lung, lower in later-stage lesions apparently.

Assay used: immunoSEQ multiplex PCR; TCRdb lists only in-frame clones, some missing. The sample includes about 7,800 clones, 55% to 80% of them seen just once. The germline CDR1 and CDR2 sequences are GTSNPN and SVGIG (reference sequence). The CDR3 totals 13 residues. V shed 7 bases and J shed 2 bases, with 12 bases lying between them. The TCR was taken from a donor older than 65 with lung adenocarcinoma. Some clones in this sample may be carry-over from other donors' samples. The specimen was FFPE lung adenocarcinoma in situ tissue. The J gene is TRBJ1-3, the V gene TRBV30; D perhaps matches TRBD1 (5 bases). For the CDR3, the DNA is TGTGCCTACTCTTGGGGGACTGGAAACACCATATATTTT. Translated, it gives CAYSWGTGNTIYF.